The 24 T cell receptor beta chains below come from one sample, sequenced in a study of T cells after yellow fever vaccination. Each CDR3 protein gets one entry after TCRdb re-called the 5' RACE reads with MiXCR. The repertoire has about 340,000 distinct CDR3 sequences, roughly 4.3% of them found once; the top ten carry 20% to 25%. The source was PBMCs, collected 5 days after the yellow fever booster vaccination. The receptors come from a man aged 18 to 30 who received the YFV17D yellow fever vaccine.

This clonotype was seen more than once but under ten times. CDR3 loop: CASSTARTERNEQFF. The CDR3 bases are TGCGCCAGCAGCACCGCCCGGACAGAACGCAATGAGCAGTTCTTC. The gene calls are TRBV5-1 and TRBJ2-1; possible D gene TRBD1, 6 bases. V was trimmed by 4 bases and J by 6 bases, leaving 17 bases between them. CDR3 length: 15 residues. The germline V gene has CDR1 SGHRS and CDR2 YFSETQ.

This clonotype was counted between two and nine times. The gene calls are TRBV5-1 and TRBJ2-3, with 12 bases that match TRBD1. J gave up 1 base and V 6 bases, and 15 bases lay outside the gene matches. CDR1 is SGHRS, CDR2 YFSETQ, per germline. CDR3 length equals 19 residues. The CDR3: CASTSGTGGFQPGTDTQYF. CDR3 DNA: TGCGCCAGCACCTCCGGGACAGGGGGCTTCCAGCCAGGCACAGATACGCAGTATTTT.

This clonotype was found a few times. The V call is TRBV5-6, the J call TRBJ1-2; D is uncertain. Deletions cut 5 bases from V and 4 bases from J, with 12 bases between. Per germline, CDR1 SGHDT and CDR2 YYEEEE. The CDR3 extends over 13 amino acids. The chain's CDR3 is CASSKPDGYGYTF. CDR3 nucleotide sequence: TGTGCCAGCAGTAAACCGGACGGCTATGGCTACACCTTC. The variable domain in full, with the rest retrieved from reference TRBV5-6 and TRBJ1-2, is DAGVTQSPTHLIKTRGQQVTLRCSPKSGHDTVSWYQQALGQGPQFIFQYYEEEERQRGNFPDRFSGHQFPNYSSELNVNALLLGDSALYLCASSKPDGYGYTFGSGTRLTVV.

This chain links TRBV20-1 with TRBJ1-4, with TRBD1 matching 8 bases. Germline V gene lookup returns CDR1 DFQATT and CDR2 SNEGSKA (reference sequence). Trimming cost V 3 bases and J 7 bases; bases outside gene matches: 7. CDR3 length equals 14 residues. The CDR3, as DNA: TGCAGTGCTAGCCAGGGGGCGGGTTCTGAAAAACTGTTTTTT. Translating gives CSASQGAGSEKLFF.

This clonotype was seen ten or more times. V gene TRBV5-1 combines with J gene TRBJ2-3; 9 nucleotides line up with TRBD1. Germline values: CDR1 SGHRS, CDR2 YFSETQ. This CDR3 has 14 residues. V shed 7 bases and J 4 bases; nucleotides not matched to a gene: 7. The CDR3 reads CASSRTGAADTQYF. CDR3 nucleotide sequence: TGCGCCAGCTCCCGGACAGGGGCGGCAGATACGCAGTATTTT.

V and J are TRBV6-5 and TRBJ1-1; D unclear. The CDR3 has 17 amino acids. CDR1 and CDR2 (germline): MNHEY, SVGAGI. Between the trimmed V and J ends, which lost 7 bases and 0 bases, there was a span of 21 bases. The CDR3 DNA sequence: TGTGCCAGCAACAAACGGACCCTAGGCCAGATGAACACTGAAGCTTTCTTT. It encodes CASNKRTLGQMNTEAFF.

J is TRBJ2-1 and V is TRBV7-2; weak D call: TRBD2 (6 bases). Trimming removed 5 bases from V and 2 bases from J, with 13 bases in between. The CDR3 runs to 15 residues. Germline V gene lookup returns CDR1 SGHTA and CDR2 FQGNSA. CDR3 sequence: CASSPRGAAYNEQFF. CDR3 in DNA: TGTGCCAGCAGCCCCCGCGGGGCCGCCTACAATGAGCAGTTCTTC.

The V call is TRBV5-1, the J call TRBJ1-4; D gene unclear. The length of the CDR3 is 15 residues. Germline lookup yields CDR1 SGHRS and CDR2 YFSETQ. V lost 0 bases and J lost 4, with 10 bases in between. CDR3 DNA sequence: TGCGCCAGCAGCTTGGATACAAAGATTAATGAAAAACTGTTTTTT. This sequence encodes CASSLDTKINEKLFF.

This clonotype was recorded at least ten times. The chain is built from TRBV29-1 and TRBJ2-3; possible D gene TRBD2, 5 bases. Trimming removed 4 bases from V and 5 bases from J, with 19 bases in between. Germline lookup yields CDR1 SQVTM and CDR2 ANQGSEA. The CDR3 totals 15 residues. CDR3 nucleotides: TGCAGCGTTGGAGACCCGGTTCTAGCTGGAGATACGCAGTATTTT. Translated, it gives CSVGDPVLAGDTQYF.

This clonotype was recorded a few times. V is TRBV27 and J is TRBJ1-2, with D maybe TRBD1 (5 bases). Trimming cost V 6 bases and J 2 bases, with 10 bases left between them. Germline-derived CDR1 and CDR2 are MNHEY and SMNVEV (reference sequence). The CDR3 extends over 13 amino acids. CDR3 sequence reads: CASRTRGNYGYTF. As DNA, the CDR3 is TGTGCCAGCAGGACCCGGGGGAACTATGGCTACACCTTC.

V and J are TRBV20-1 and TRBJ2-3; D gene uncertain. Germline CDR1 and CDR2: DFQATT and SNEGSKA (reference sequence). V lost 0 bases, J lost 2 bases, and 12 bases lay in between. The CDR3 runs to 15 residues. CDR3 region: CSARDPAKATDTQYF. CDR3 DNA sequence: TGCAGTGCTAGAGATCCAGCCAAGGCCACAGATACGCAGTATTTT.

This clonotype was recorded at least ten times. The CDR3 loop reads CASSRTGREQYV. CDR3 nucleotides: TGTGCCAGCAGCAGGACAGGGCGGGAGCAGTACGTC. V gene TRBV5-6 combines with J gene TRBJ2-7, with 8 nucleotides matching TRBD1. The CDR3 is 12 residues long. The V gene's germline CDR1 is SGHDT and CDR2 YYEEEE. V shed 4 bases and J 7 bases; nucleotides not matched to a gene: 4.

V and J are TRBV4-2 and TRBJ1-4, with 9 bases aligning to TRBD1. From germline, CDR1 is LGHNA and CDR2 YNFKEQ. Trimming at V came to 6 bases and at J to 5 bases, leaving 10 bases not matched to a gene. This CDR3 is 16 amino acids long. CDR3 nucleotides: TGTGCCAGCAGTCCTTCTTCCGGGACAGGGAATGAAAAACTGTTTTTT. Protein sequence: CASSPSSGTGNEKLFF.

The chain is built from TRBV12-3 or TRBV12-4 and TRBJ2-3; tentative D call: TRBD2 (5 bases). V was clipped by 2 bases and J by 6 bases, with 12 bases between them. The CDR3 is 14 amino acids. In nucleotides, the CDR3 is TGTGCCAGCAGTTTACTTTCCGGGGTGGATACGCAGTATTTT. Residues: CASSLLSGVDTQYF.

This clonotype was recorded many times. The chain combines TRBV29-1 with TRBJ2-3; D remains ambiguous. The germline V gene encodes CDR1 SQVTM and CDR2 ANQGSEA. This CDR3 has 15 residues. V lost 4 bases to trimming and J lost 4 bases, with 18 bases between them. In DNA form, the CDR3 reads TGCAGCGTTGCTAAGCTATCCCCCACCTCAGATACGCAGTATTTT. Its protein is CSVAKLSPTSDTQYF.

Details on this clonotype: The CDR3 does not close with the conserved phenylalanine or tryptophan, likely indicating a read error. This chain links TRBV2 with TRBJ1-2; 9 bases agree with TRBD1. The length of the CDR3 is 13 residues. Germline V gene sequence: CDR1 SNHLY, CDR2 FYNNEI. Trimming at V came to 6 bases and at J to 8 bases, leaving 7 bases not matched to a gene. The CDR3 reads CASSPGQGEGYTL. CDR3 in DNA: TGTGCCAGCAGCCCGGGACAGGGAGAAGGCTACACCCTC.

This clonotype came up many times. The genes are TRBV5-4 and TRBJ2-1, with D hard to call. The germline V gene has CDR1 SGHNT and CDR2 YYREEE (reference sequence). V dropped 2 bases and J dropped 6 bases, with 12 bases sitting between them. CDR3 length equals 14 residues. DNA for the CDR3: TGTGCCAGCAGCTTCGGTCCGGGCATCAATGAGCAGTTCTTC. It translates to CASSFGPGINEQFF.

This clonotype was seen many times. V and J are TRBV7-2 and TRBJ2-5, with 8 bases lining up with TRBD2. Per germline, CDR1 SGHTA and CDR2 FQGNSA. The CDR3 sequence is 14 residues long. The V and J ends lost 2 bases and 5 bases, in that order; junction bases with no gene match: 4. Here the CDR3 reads CASSLRPGGETQYF. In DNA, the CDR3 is TGTGCCAGCAGCTTACGGCCGGGGGGGGAGACCCAGTACTTC.

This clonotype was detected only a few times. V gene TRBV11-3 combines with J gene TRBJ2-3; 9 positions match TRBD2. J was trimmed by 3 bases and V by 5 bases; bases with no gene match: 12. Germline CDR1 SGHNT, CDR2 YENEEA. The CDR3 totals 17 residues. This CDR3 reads CASSRRDLAGKTDTQYF. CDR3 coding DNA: TGTGCCAGCAGCCGCCGTGATCTAGCGGGGAAGACAGATACGCAGTATTTT.

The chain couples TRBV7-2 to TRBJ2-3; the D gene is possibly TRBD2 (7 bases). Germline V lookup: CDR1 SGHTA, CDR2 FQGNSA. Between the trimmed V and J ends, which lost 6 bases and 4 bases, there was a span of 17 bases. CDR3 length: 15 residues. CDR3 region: CASRQGGAVADTQYF. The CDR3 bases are TGTGCCAGCAGACAAGGGGGGGCCGTCGCAGATACGCAGTATTTT.

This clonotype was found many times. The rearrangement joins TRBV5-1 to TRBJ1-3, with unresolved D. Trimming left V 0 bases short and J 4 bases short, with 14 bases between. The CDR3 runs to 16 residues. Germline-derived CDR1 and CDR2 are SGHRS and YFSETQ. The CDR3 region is CASSLVSGIAGNTIYF. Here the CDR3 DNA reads TGCGCCAGCAGCTTGGTTTCTGGAATAGCGGGAAACACCATATATTTT.

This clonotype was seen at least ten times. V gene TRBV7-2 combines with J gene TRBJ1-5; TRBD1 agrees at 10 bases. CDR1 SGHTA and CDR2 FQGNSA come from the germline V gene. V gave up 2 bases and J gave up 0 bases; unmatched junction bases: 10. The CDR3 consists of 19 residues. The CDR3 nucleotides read TGTGCCAGCAGCTTATCCAGGACAGGGGGTGCGTATAGCAATCAGCCCCAGCATTTT. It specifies CASSLSRTGGAYSNQPQHF.

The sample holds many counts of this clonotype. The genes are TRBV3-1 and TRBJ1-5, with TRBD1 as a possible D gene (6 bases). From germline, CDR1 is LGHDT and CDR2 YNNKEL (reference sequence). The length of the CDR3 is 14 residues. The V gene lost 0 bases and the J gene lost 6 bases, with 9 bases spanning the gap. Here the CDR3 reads CASSQDPGAQPQHF. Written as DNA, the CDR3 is TGTGCCAGCAGCCAAGACCCAGGGGCTCAGCCCCAGCATTTT. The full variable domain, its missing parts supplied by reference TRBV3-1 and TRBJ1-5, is DTAVSQTPKYLVTQMGNDKSIKCEQNLGHDTMYWYKQDSKKFLKIMFSYNNKELIINETVPNRFSPKSPDKAHLNLHINSLELGDSAVYFCASSQDPGAQPQHFGDGTRLSIL.

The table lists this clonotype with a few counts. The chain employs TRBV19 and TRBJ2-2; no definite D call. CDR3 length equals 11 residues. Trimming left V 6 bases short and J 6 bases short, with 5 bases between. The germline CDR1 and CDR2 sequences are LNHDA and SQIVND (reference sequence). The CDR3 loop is CASRHSGELFF. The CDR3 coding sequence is TGTGCCAGTAGACACTCCGGGGAGCTGTTTTTT.